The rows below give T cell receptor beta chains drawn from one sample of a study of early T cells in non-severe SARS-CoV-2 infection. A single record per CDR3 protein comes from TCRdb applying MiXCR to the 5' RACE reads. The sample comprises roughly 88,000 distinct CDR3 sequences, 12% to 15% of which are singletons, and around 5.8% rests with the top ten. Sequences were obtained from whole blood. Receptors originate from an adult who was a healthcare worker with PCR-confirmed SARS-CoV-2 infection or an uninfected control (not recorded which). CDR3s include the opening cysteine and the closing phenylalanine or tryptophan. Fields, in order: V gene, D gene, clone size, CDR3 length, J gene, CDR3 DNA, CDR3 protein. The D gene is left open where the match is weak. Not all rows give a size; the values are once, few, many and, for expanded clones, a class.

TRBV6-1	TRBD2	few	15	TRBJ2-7	TGTGCCAGCAGTGAAACCGGGGGGGTCCTCCGGGAGCAGTACTTC	CASSETGGVLREQYF
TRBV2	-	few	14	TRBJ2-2	TGTGCCAGCAGTGAGCGGACGAACACCGGGGAGCTGTTTTTT	CASSERTNTGELFF
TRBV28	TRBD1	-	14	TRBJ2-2	TGTGCCAGCGGCGGACAGGGGGCAGACGGGGAGCTGTTTTTT	CASGGQGADGELFF
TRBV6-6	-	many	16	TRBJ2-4	TGTGCCAGCAGAATGAGTAAAATACGAGACAAAAACATTCAGTACTTC	CASRMSKIRDKNIQYF
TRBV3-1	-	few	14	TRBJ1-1	TGTGCCAGCAGCCACCGGGCCACGAACACTGAAGCTTTCTTT	CASSHRATNTEAFF
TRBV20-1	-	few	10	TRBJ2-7	TGCAGTGCTAGGGAAAACGAGCAGTACTTC	CSARENEQYF
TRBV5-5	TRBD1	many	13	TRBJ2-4	TGTGCCAGCAGCCCTGACAGGGAGATCCTCCAGTACTTC	CASSPDREILQYF
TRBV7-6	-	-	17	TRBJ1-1	TGTGCCAGCAGCTTAACCCGATCTAGGGGCTGGAACACTGAAGCTTTCTTT	CASSLTRSRGWNTEAFF
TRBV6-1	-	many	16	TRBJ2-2	TGTGCCAGCAGCCCCCGGGACTCCCTTTCCAGCGGGGAGCTGTTTTTT	CASSPRDSLSSGELFF
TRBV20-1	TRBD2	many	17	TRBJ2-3	TGCAGTGCTGGTGACTCCGGGACTAGCGGGGCTCCAGATACGCAGTATTTT	CSAGDSGTSGAPDTQYF
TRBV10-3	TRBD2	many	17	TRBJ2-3	TGTGCCATCAGGAGCCCTCAGACTAGCGGGGGTCGCGATACGCAGTATTTT	CAIRSPQTSGGRDTQYF
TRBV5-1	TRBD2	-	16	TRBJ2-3	TGCGCCAGCCGCGGGACCGGGACTAGTAACACAGATACGCAGTATTTT	CASRGTGTSNTDTQYF
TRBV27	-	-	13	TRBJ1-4	TGTGCCAGCAAGGCAGAAACTAATGAAAAACTGTTTTTT	CASKAETNEKLFF
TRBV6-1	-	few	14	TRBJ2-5	TGTGCCAGCACGTCGGGCAGCTCCCAAGAGACCCAGTACTTC	CASTSGSSQETQYF
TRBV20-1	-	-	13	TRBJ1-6	TGCAGTGCTAACGAGGACTGGGGATCACCCCTCCACTTT	CSANEDWGSPLHF
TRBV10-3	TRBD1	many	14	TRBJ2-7	TGTGCCATCACCCAGGACAGGTCATCCTACGAGCAGTACTTC	CAITQDRSSYEQYF
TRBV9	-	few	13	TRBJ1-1	TGTGCCAGCAGCGTCTTGGAGAACACTGAAGCTTTCTTT	CASSVLENTEAFF
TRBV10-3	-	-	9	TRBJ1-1	TGTGCCATTGGGACAGAAGCTTTCTTT	CAIGTEAFF
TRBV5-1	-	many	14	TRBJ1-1	TGCGCCAGCAGCTTGTGGGGACAAGGGAGGGATGCTTTCTTT	CASSLWGQGRDAFF
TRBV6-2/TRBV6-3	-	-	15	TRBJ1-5	TGTGCCAGCAGTTACTCCGAGGGATACAATCAGCCCCAGCATTTT	CASSYSEGYNQPQHF
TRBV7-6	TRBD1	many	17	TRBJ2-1	TGTGCCAGCAGCTTAGCGGACAGGGGGCCCCTTTACAATGAGCAGTTCTTC	CASSLADRGPLYNEQFF
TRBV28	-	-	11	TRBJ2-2	TGTGCCAGCAGTCCGGCCGGGGAGCTGTTTTTT	CASSPAGELFF
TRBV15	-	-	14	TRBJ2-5	TGTGCCACCAGCAGAGCAGGGGCTGGAGAGACCCAGTACTTC	CATSRAGAGETQYF
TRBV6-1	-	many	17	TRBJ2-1	TGTGCCAGCAGTGAAAGGACTCAGGGTGGGATCTACAATGAGCAGTTCTTC	CASSERTQGGIYNEQFF
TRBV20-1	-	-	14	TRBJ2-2	TGCAGTGCCAAGGGAGATGGGAACACCGGGGAGCTGTTTTTT	CSAKGDGNTGELFF
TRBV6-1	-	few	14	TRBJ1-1	TGTGCCAGCCCCAATTCCGGGCCGAACACTGAAGCTTTCTTT	CASPNSGPNTEAFF
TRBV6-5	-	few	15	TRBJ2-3	TGTGCCAGCAGTTACTCCGACACCGGCACAGATACGCAGTATTTT	CASSYSDTGTDTQYF
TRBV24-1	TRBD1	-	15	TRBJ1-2	TGTGCCACCAGTGTCCCGGGACAGGGGTTTCCTGGCTACACCTTC	CATSVPGQGFPGYTF
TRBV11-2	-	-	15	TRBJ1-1	TGTGCCAGCAGCCCCCGTGTAGTGGGCCGAAATGAAGCTTTCTTT	CASSPRVVGRNEAFF
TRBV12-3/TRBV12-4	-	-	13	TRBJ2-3	TGTGCCAGCAGTCCCGAGGCCGCAGATACGCAGTATTTT	CASSPEAADTQYF
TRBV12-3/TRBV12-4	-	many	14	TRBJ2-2	TGTGCCAGCACTTTGGGGTTGAACACCGGGGAGCTGTTTTTT	CASTLGLNTGELFF